Listed below are T cell receptor beta chains from one sample, sequenced in a study of T cells after yellow fever vaccination. MiXCR, run by TCRdb on the 5' RACE reads, gives a single entry per CDR3 protein. This table has 300,000 to 350,000 distinct CDR3 sequences, 3% to 4.5% appearing once. Sequenced here: PBMCs, sampled 5 days after the yellow fever booster vaccination. Receptors were obtained from a man between 18 and 29 years old who received the YFV17D yellow fever vaccine. The CDR3 runs from the conserved cysteine through the conserved F or W. The D gene is left open where the match is weak. A row's size may be missing; if present it is once, few, many or a size class.

size,V,D,J,CDR3,DNA
few,TRBV24-1,NA,TRBJ2-7,CANSHEQYF,TGTGCCAACTCCCACGAGCAGTACTTC
many,TRBV29-1,NA,TRBJ2-5,CSVFGGGNIQETQYF,TGCAGCGTCTTTGGTGGGGGGAATATTCAAGAGACCCAGTACTTC
NA,TRBV12-2,NA,TRBJ1-6,CASRLERRSRNSPLHF,TGTGCAAGTCGCTTAGAGCGGCGCAGTAGAAATTCACCCCTCCACTTT
many,TRBV7-6,NA,TRBJ2-7,CASSLQGNYEQYF,TGTGCCAGCAGCTTACAGGGTAACTACGAGCAGTACTTC
few,TRBV4-1,NA,TRBJ1-3,CASSQDPGEGNTIYF,TGCGCCAGCAGCCAAGATCCTGGGGAAGGAAACACCATATATTTT
NA,TRBV7-8,NA,TRBJ2-3,CASTRGGLADTQYF,TGTGCCAGCACCAGGGGAGGGCTCGCAGATACGCAGTATTTT
few,TRBV4-3,NA,TRBJ2-2,CASSQEQYGSSRELFF,TGCGCCAGCAGCCAAGAACAGTATGGTTCTTCTCGGGAGCTGTTTTTT
many,TRBV4-3,NA,TRBJ1-1,CASSQGGPNTEAFF,TGCGCCAGCAGCCAAGGAGGCCCGAACACTGAAGCTTTCTTT
NA,TRBV29-1,NA,TRBJ1-2,CSVMGTYGYTF,TGCAGCGTTATGGGGACCTATGGCTACACCTTC
NA,TRBV4-3,NA,TRBJ2-5,CASSQDYRGAQETQYF,TGCGCCAGCAGCCAAGATTATCGAGGGGCCCAAGAGACCCAGTACTTC
few,TRBV6-5,NA,TRBJ2-7,CASRSQGGNAYEQYF,TGTGCCAGCAGATCCCAGGGGGGTAACGCCTACGAGCAGTACTTC
few,TRBV5-4,NA,TRBJ1-2,CASSLGQDSGGYTF,TGTGCCAGCAGCTTGGGACAGGATTCGGGGGGCTACACCTTC
NA,TRBV5-1,TRBD1,TRBJ2-7,CASSRDRGSNEQYF,TGCGCCAGCAGCCGGGACAGGGGGAGTAACGAGCAGTACTTC
NA,TRBV6-5,NA,TRBJ2-7,CASSYSMGKQAVAYEQYF,TGTGCCAGCAGTTACTCGATGGGTAAACAGGCGGTCGCGTACGAGCAGTACTTC
NA,TRBV7-3,TRBD2,TRBJ2-5,CASSDRLAGGPETQYF,TGTGCCAGCAGCGATAGACTAGCGGGGGGGCCGGAGACCCAGTACTTC
NA,TRBV29-1,NA,TRBJ2-3,CSVPISGGAGDTQYF,TGCAGCGTTCCCATATCTGGCGGGGCAGGAGATACGCAGTATTTT
NA,TRBV12-3/TRBV12-4,TRBD1,TRBJ2-1,CASRWTGNEQFF,TGTGCCAGCAGATGGACAGGGAATGAGCAGTTCTTC
many,TRBV7-2,TRBD2,TRBJ2-1,CASSQRGGRFGEQFF,TGTGCCAGCAGCCAGCGGGGGGGCCGTTTCGGTGAGCAGTTCTTC
NA,TRBV30,NA,TRBJ1-6,CAWSEAYNSPLHF,TGTGCCTGGAGTGAGGCCTATAATTCACCCCTCCACTTT
few,TRBV7-3,TRBD1,TRBJ2-3,CASSPRDREIDTQYF,TGTGCCAGCAGCCCTCGGGACAGGGAAATAGATACGCAGTATTTT
many,TRBV4-1,NA,TRBJ2-5,CASSLGTPQETQYF,TGCGCCAGCAGCCTCGGGACGCCCCAAGAGACCCAGTACTTC
NA,TRBV9,NA,TRBJ2-2,CASSVETGRAGELFF,TGTGCCAGCAGCGTAGAAACAGGGCGGGCCGGGGAGCTGTTTTTT
many,TRBV27,TRBD1,TRBJ1-2,CASRPTRIGQGRYGYTF,TGTGCCAGCAGACCAACCCGGATCGGACAGGGTCGGTATGGCTACACCTTC
many,TRBV5-1,NA,TRBJ1-6,CASSFDTGYNSPLHF,TGCGCCAGCAGCTTCGACACCGGCTATAATTCACCCCTCCACTTT
many,TRBV7-6,NA,TRBJ1-1,CASSLGGEDDTEAFF,TGTGCCAGCAGCCTCGGCGGGGAGGACGACACTGAAGCTTTCTTT
NA,TRBV5-1,NA,TRBJ2-5,CASSLSGPGTETQYF,TGCGCCAGCAGCTTGAGTGGCCCGGGGACTGAGACCCAGTACTTC
NA,TRBV7-9,NA,TRBJ1-5,CASSPRGSINQPQHF,TGTGCCAGCAGCCCACGGGGGTCAATCAATCAGCCCCAGCATTTT
NA,TRBV19,NA,TRBJ1-2,CASNPGERNYGYTF,TGTGCCAGTAACCCAGGTGAGAGGAACTATGGCTACACCTTC
many,TRBV6-5,NA,TRBJ1-2,CASSYKAGAYGYTF,TGTGCCAGCAGTTACAAAGCGGGGGCCTATGGCTACACCTTC
NA,TRBV3-1,NA,TRBJ1-4,CASRPGRPFNEKLFF,TGTGCCAGCCGCCCCGGACGCCCATTTAATGAAAAACTGTTTTTT
NA,TRBV9,NA,TRBJ2-3,CASSVGSFTDTQYF,TGTGCCAGCAGCGTTGGATCCTTTACAGATACGCAGTATTTT
few,TRBV2,NA,TRBJ1-5,CASSARTDQPQHF,TGTGCCAGCAGCGCTCGGACGGATCAGCCCCAGCATTTT
few,TRBV12-3/TRBV12-4,NA,TRBJ2-2,CASSLGEGQNTGELFF,TGTGCCAGCAGTTTAGGGGAAGGGCAGAACACCGGGGAGCTGTTTTTT
few,TRBV4-3,NA,TRBJ1-2,CASSQDPSAGAYGYTF,TGCGCCAGCAGCCAAGATCCATCGGCGGGCGCCTATGGCTACACCTTC
few,TRBV7-3,NA,TRBJ2-2,CASSSYERNTGELFF,TGTGCCAGCAGCTCATATGAGCGGAACACCGGGGAGCTGTTTTTT
NA,TRBV2,NA,TRBJ1-5,CASSASNQPQHF,TGTGCCAGCAGTGCGAGCAATCAGCCCCAGCATTTT
few,TRBV14,TRBD2,TRBJ2-4,CASSQGLAENIQYF,TGTGCCAGCAGCCAAGGACTAGCGGAAAACATTCAGTACTTC
few,TRBV7-9,NA,TRBJ2-3,CASSPTRSMTDTQYF,TGTGCCAGCAGCCCGACTAGATCTATGACAGATACGCAGTATTTT
many,TRBV27,NA,TRBJ1-1,CASSPAGGTEAFF,TGTGCCAGCAGTCCAGCGGGAGGCACTGAAGCTTTCTTT
NA,TRBV5-1,NA,TRBJ1-4,CASSLGSGNNEKLFF,TGCGCCAGCAGCTTGGGGAGCGGGAATAATGAAAAACTGTTTTTT
many,TRBV7-2,TRBD2,TRBJ2-4,CASSLSRGAGAKRHF,TGTGCCAGCAGCTTATCGAGGGGAGCGGGGGCTAAGCGTCACTTC
few,TRBV7-7,TRBD2,TRBJ2-5,CASTEDSGGAGETQYF,TGTGCTAGCACTGAGGATAGCGGGGGGGCGGGAGAGACCCAGTACTTC
few,TRBV29-1,NA,TRBJ2-7,CSVEVRDSTYEQYF,TGCAGCGTTGAAGTTCGCGACAGCACCTACGAGCAGTACTTC
few,TRBV6-5,NA,TRBJ2-6,CASRSTHSSGANVLTF,TGTGCCAGCAGGTCGACGCACAGCTCTGGGGCCAACGTCCTGACTTTC
many,TRBV7-2,NA,TRBJ2-5,CASSQRQTQYF,TGTGCCAGCAGCCAGCGGCAGACCCAGTACTTC